This T cell receptor (beta chain) was recorded in a study of T cell repertoires in cytomegalovirus infection. TCRdb itself ran the reads through MiXCR, one entry per CDR3 protein. The sample lists 550,000 to 700,000 distinct CDR3 sequences, about 40% occurring once. Germline V gene lookup returns CDR1 SGHVS and CDR2 FQNEAQ. Between the trimmed V and J ends, which lost 3 bases and 7 bases, there was a span of 15 bases. This CDR3 region has 15 residues. This clonotype was detected many times. Its antigen is unidentified. The rearrangement links TRBV7-8 to TRBJ2-2; D unclear. The sample here was cultured PBMCs, taken from culture after CMV antigen stimulation. This sequence originates from a human donor in good health (CMV status not recorded). Some clones in this sample may be carry-over from other donors' samples. CDR3 region: CASSFAWNQDGELFF. DNA of the CDR3: TGTGCCAGCAGCTTCGCATGGAACCAGGACGGGGAGCTGTTTTTT.